The rows below give T cell receptor beta chains drawn from one sample of a study of blood T cells in healthy people across ages. Using its own MiXCR run on the 5' RACE reads, TCRdb lists one record per CDR3 protein. The profile covers around 940,000 distinct CDR3 sequences, with roughly 51% appearing a single time and 20% to 25% taken by the ten largest. Sequencing input: blood. The receptors here all came from a woman between 55 and 75 years old in good health. Both conserved end residues are part of each CDR3. A clone size is listed for some rows: how often the clone was seen (once, few, many), or a class if it is expanded.

V: TRBV28; J: TRBJ2-7; size: few; CDR3: CASSLFGLAPYEQYF
V: TRBV12-3/TRBV12-4; J: TRBJ2-1; size: NA; CDR3: CASSWSFSYNEQFF
V: TRBV7-2; J: TRBJ2-4; size: NA; CDR3: CASNPLSAKNIQYF
V: TRBV20-1; J: TRBJ2-5; size: NA; CDR3: CSARRMLAGGMEQYF
V: TRBV28; J: TRBJ2-1; size: few; CDR3: CASLPAVAGNEQFF
V: TRBV15; J: TRBJ2-5; size: NA; CDR3: CATSPSGTSGRRKYF
V: TRBV20-1; J: TRBJ2-7; size: few; CDR3: CSASPTLIAGEANEQYF
V: TRBV5-1; J: TRBJ2-2; size: NA; CDR3: CASIRDSPNTGELFF
V: TRBV7-6; J: TRBJ2-3; size: NA; CDR3: CASSQQPGGLTDTQYF
V: TRBV20-1; J: TRBJ1-5; size: NA; CDR3: CSAPGTPYSNQPQHF
V: TRBV20-1; J: TRBJ1-2; size: NA; CDR3: CSCAGQGFRGYTF
V: TRBV6-1; J: TRBJ2-3; size: few; CDR3: CASRPTGEGDTQYF